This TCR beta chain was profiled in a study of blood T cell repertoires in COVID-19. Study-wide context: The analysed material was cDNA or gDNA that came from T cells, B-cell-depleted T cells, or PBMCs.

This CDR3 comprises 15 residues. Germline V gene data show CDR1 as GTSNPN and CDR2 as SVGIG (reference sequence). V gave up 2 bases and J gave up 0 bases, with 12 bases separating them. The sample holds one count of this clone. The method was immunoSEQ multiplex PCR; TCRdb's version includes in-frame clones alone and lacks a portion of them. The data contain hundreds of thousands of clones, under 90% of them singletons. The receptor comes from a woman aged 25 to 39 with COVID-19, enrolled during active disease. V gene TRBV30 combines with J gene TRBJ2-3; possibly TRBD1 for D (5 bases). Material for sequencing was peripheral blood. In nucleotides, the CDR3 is TGTGCCTGGAGTAGAACAGGCCGTAGCACAGATACGCAGTATTTT. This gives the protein CAWSRTGRSTDTQYF.